A selection of T cell receptor beta chains follows, all from one sample in a study of T-cell memory formation after mild COVID-19. TCRdb used MiXCR to reprocess the 5' RACE reads, holding one entry per CDR3 protein. This sample has almost 550,000 distinct CDR3 sequences, with just over 20% found just once. Input material: PBMCs or a T cell subset sorted from them (not recorded which). Receptor source: an adult woman who had mild COVID-19 (a few samples of this study predate the infection). Cell type and time point are not known. CDR3s include the opening cysteine and the closing phenylalanine or tryptophan. The D gene is left open where the match is weak. For some rows the clone size is stated as once, few or many, or as a class when expanded; others skip it.

>TRBJ2-1|-|16|-|TRBV7-6
TGTGCCAGCAGGAAGGGAGGTAGGGAATCCTACAATGAGCAGTTCTTC
CASRKGGRESYNEQFF
>TRBJ1-1|-|14|-|TRBV7-2
TGTGCCAGCAGCTTAGGTGGGAGGCGTACTGAAGCTTTCTTT
CASSLGGRRTEAFF
>TRBJ2-7|TRBD2|15|-|TRBV4-3
TGCGCCAGCAGCCTACTTAGCGGGAGCTCCTACGAGCAGTACTTC
CASSLLSGSSYEQYF
>TRBJ2-7|TRBD1|15|-|TRBV19
TGTGCCAGTAGTATAGGAACAGGGGGCCTCTACGAGCAGTACTTC
CASSIGTGGLYEQYF
>TRBJ2-2|TRBD1|15|many|TRBV5-1
TGCGCCAGCCGTCCAGGGACAGCGAACACCGGGGAGCTGTTTTTT
CASRPGTANTGELFF
>TRBJ2-7|-|13|-|TRBV29-1
TGCAGCGTTCGGGACTTAACCTCCTACGAGCAGTACTTC
CSVRDLTSYEQYF
>TRBJ2-7|TRBD1|17|once|TRBV12-3/TRBV12-4
TGTGCCAGCAGCCGCGGGACTGACAGGGGCCTCGCCTACGAGCAGTACTTC
CASSRGTDRGLAYEQYF
>TRBJ1-2|-|13|-|TRBV24-1
TGTGCCACCTCAAGACGGGGTCGGGATGGCTACACCTTC
CATSRRGRDGYTF
>TRBJ2-1|TRBD1|17|-|TRBV7-2
TGTGCCAGCAGCCCCCCGACGGGACAGGGGAGGTTCGGTGAGCAGTTCTTC
CASSPPTGQGRFGEQFF
>TRBJ2-1|TRBD2|18|-|TRBV4-3
TGCGCCAGCAGCCAAGATGCCGCTAGCGGGAAAGTGTACAATGAGCAGTTCTTC
CASSQDAASGKVYNEQFF
>TRBJ1-1|-|14|few|TRBV12-3/TRBV12-4
TGTGCCAGCCAACTTACAGTGATGAACACTGAAGCTTTCTTT
CASQLTVMNTEAFF
>TRBJ2-7|TRBD1|12|-|TRBV25-1
TGTGCCAGTGGGGACAGTTTACGAGAGCAGTACTTC
CASGDSLREQYF
>TRBJ2-1|-|16|-|TRBV6-2/TRBV6-3
TGTGCCAGCAGTTACTCTATGAGCGGCTCCTACAATGAGCAGTTCTTC
CASSYSMSGSYNEQFF
>TRBJ1-1|-|13|few|TRBV7-9
TGTGCCAGCAGCTTAGACAGGGTCTCTGAAGCTTTCTTT
CASSLDRVSEAFF
>TRBJ1-4|-|14|few|TRBV5-1
TGCGCCAGCAGCTCCAGCCTCCAGGATGAAAAACTGTTTTTT
CASSSSLQDEKLFF
>TRBJ2-7|TRBD1|15|once|TRBV12-3/TRBV12-4
TGTGCCAGCAGTTCAGCCCCGACAGGGTCCTACGAGCAGTACTTC
CASSSAPTGSYEQYF
>TRBJ1-2|-|12|-|TRBV3-1
TGTGCCAGCAGCCAACGAGGGCATGGCTACACCTTC
CASSQRGHGYTF
>TRBJ2-1|-|11|-|TRBV6-5
TGTGCCAGCAGACTGGTAGGGGAGCAGTTCTTC
CASRLVGEQFF
>TRBJ1-1|-|11|-|TRBV3-1
TGTGCCAGCAGCCACGGACGCGGAGCTTTCTTT
CASSHGRGAFF
>TRBJ2-4|-|15|few|TRBV24-1
TGTGCCACCAGTGATCCGACCGGAGCCAAAAACATTCAGTACTTC
CATSDPTGAKNIQYF
>TRBJ2-7|-|15|few|TRBV2
TGTGCCAGCAGTGATTCGGACGCTGGATCCTACGAGCAGTACTTC
CASSDSDAGSYEQYF
>TRBJ1-2|-|13|few|TRBV28
TGTGCCACCCGTGACCGAGCTAACTATGGCTACACCTTC
CATRDRANYGYTF
>TRBJ2-1|-|13|few|TRBV7-2
TGTGCCAGCAGCCAACCTACCCACAATGAGCAGTTCTTC
CASSQPTHNEQFF
>TRBJ2-5|-|15|-|TRBV23-1
TGCGCCAGCAGTCAACCTCGGCAGGATCAAGAGACCCAGTACTTC
CASSQPRQDQETQYF
>TRBJ2-2|-|16|-|TRBV5-1
TGCGCCAGCAGCCTGGAGGAACCCGGGGGCACCGGGGAGCTGTTTTTT
CASSLEEPGGTGELFF
>TRBJ2-2|TRBD1|18|many|TRBV18
TGTGCCAGCTCACCACTTCGACGCAGGGGGCGCGACACCGGGGAGCTGTTTTTT
CASSPLRRRGRDTGELFF
>TRBJ2-1|-|15|-|TRBV7-3
TGTGCCAGCAGCTTGGTCGGGGGAATAGACAATGAGCAGTTCTTC
CASSLVGGIDNEQFF
>TRBJ2-3|-|14|-|TRBV9
TGTGCCAGCAGCGTGGAAGGGATTGGGAGGCCGCAGTATTTT
CASSVEGIGRPQYF
>TRBJ2-7|TRBD2|12|many|TRBV12-3/TRBV12-4
TGTGCCAGCAGGGGGACTATCTACGAGCAGTACTTC
CASRGTIYEQYF
>TRBJ1-1|-|15|-|TRBV18
TGTGCCAGCTCACCACGAAAGGGACAGAACACTGAAGCTTTCTTT
CASSPRKGQNTEAFF
>TRBJ1-2|TRBD1|16|few|TRBV7-9
TGTGCCAGCAGCCCCGCCGGGACAGGGGACATCTATGGCTACACCTTC
CASSPAGTGDIYGYTF
>TRBJ2-7|-|14|once|TRBV9
TGTGCCAGCAGCGTAGGGACAGAGGTCTACGAGCAGTACTTC
CASSVGTEVYEQYF
>TRBJ2-1|TRBD1|13|few|TRBV13
TGTGCCAGCAGGGCGACAGGGGGCAATGAGCAGTTCTTC
CASRATGGNEQFF
>TRBJ1-1|-|11|-|TRBV5-6
TGTGCCAGCAGCTTGAACGGTGAAGCTTTCTTT
CASSLNGEAFF
>TRBJ2-5|TRBD1|15|-|TRBV19
TGTGCCAGTAGTACAAGGTGGACAGGACAAGAGACCCAGTACTTC
CASSTRWTGQETQYF